This entry is about one T cell receptor (beta chain). Its antigen is still unknown. Clones were sequenced by immunoSEQ multiplex PCR, and TCRdb holds only the in-frame ones, with some missing. The sample consists of roughly 99,000 clones, under 95% of them appearing once. The CDR3 extends over 21 amino acids. V gave up 4 bases and J gave up 3 bases; unmatched junction bases: 21. This specimen belongs to a study of T cell responses to AZD1222 COVID-19 vaccine. Overall study context: Recipients boosted at about 4 weeks or about 12 weeks are pooled.

Whole-study results and caveats: White British donors predominated, females outnumbered males, and clonal diversity was possibly underestimated. Variant regions that are unmutated are reportedly the target of nearly half of spike-specific TCRs. Spike-specific TCRs gained breadth and depth after people received two AZD1222 doses.

The source material was peripheral blood, sampled on day 0 of AZD1222 vaccination. The chain recombines TRBV23-1 with TRBJ2-1, with 10 bases matching TRBD1. TRBV23-1 counts as an open reading frame of uncertain function. This sequence was found in an adult in good health. CDR3 in DNA: TGCGCCAGCAGTCGTAAGAGCCCGGGACAGGGGCTTCGGGGGATCTACAATGAGCAGTTCTTC. Encoded protein: CASSRKSPGQGLRGIYNEQFF.